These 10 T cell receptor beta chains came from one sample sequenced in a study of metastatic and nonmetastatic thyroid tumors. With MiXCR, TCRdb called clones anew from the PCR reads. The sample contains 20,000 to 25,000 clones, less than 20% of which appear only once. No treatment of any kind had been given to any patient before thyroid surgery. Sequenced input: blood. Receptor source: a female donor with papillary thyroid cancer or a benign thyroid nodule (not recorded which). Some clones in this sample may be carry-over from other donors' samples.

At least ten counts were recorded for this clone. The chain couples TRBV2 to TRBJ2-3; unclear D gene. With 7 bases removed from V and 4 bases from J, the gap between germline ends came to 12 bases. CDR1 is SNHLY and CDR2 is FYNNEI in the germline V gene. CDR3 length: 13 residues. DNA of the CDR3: TGTGCCAGCAAGATGGGTTTGCCAGATACGCAGTATTTT. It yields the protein CASKMGLPDTQYF.

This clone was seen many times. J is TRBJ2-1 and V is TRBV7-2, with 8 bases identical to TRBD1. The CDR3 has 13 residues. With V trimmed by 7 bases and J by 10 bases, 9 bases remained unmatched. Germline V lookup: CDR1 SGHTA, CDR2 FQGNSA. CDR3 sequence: CASNLDREGEQFF. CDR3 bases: TGTGCCAGCAACCTGGACAGGGAAGGCGAGCAGTTCTTC.

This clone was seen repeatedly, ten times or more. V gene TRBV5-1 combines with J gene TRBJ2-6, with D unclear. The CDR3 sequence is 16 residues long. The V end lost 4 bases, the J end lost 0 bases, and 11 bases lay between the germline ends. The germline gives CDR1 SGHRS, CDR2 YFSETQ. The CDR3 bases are TGCGCCAGCAGCGCGACTGTCAGCTCTGGGGCCAACGTCCTGACTTTC. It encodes CASSATVSSGANVLTF.

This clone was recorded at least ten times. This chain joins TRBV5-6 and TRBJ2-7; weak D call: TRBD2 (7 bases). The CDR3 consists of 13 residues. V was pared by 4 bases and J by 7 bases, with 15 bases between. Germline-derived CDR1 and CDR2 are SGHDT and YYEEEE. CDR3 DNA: TGTGCCAGCAGCCGGGACACCGGGGGGGAGCAGTACTTC. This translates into CASSRDTGGEQYF.

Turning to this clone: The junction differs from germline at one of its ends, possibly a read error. As DNA, the CDR3 is TGTGCCAGCATCGTATCTTGGGGGAACGAGCAGTACTTC. This translates into CASIVSWGNEQYF. The rearrangement links TRBV9 to TRBJ2-7; either TRBD1 or TRBD2 may fit D (5 bases each). Germline assignment: CDR1 SGDLS and CDR2 YYNGEE. The CDR3 runs 13 residues.

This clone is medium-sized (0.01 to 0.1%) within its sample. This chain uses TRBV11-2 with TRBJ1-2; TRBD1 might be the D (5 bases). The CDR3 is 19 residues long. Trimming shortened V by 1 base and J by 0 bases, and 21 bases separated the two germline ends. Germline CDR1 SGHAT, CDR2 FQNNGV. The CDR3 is CASSLVIRDLKGSNYGYTF. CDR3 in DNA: TGTGCCAGCAGCTTAGTCATAAGGGACCTCAAGGGGTCTAACTATGGCTACACCTTC. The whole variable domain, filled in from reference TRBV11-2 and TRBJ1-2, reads EAGVAQSPRYKIIEKRQSVAFWCNPISGHATLYWYQQILGQGPKLLIQFQNNGVVDDSQLPKDRFSAERLKGVDSTLKIQPAKLEDSAVYLCASSLVIRDLKGSNYGYTFGSGTRLTVV.

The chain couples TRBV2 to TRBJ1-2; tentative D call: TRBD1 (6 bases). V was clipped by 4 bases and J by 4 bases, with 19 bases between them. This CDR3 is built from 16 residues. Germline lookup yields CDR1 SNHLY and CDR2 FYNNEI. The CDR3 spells CASSGTEDPTFYGYTF. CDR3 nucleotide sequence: TGTGCCAGCAGTGGGACAGAGGACCCTACCTTCTATGGCTACACCTTC. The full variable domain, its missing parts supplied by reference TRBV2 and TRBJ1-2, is EPEVTQTPSHQVTQMGQEVILRCVPISNHLYFYWYRQILGQKVEFLVSFYNNEISEKSEIFDDQFSVERPDGSNFTLKIRSTKLEDSAMYFCASSGTEDPTFYGYTFGSGTRLTVV.

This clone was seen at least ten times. The CDR3 nucleotides are TGCGCCAGCAGCCCGGTGGGGGCTAATGAAAAACTGTTTTTT. Protein sequence: CASSPVGANEKLFF. The V call is TRBV5-1, the J call TRBJ1-4, with D perhaps matching TRBD1 (5 bases). This CDR3 has 14 amino acids. V was cut by 4 bases and J by 3 bases, with 10 bases left in between. CDR1 and CDR2 from the germline V gene are SGHRS and YFSETQ.

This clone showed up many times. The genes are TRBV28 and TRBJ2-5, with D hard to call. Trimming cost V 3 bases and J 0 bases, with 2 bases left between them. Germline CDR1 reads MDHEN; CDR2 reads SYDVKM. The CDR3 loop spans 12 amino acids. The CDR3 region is CASSLYQETQYF. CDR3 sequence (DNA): TGTGCCAGCAGTTTGTACCAAGAGACCCAGTACTTC.

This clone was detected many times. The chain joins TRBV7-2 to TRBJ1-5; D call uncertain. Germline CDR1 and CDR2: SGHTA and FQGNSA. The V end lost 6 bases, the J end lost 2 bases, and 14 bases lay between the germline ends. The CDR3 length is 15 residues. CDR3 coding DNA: TGTGCCAGCAGTAGATCTGGGTCTGGCAATCAGCCCCAGCATTTT. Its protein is CASSRSGSGNQPQHF.